A selection of T cell receptor beta chains follows, all from one sample in a study of blood T cell repertoires in COVID-19. TCRdb's table, derived via immunoSEQ multiplex PCR, lists solely in-frame clones and lacks some. The sample yields about 350,000 clones, more than 75% seen once. Sequenced input: peripheral blood. The receptors derive from a woman in her forties or fifties with COVID-19, enrolled during active disease. Both conserved end residues are part of each CDR3. The order of the fields is V gene, clone size, J gene, D gene, CDR3 protein, CDR3 DNA. The D gene is left open where the match is weak. Size is stated for part of the rows, as once, few or many counts, or as a class when the clone is expanded.

>TRBV7-7|once|TRBJ2-5|TRBD1
CASSSEEGGDETQYF
TGTGCTAGCAGCTCCGAGGAAGGGGGCGACGAGACCCAGTACTTC
>TRBV2|-|TRBJ1-5|-
CASSEAGVTRGNQPQHF
TGTGCCAGCAGTGAAGCCGGGGTTACTCGGGGCAATCAGCCCCAGCATTTT
>TRBV11-1|-|TRBJ1-1|-
CASSLGVGMAFF
TGTGCCAGCAGCTTAGGAGTCGGTATGGCTTTCTTT
>TRBV5-4|-|TRBJ1-5|-
CASSQGGRNQPQHF
TGTGCCAGCAGCCAAGGGGGACGGAATCAGCCCCAGCATTTT
>TRBV21-1|-|TRBJ2-4|-
CASSIWRTVRRYF
TGTGCCAGCAGCATCTGGAGGACAGTCCGGCGGTACTTC
>TRBV30|-|TRBJ2-1|TRBD1
CAWSVPGTGGYEQFF
TGTGCCTGGAGTGTACCCGGGACAGGGGGCTATGAGCAGTTCTTC
>TRBV5-4|-|TRBJ2-7|-
CAGHKGGTTPYEQYF
TGTGCCGGACATAAAGGGGGAACGACTCCCTACGAGCAGTACTTC
>TRBV11-2|-|TRBJ2-3|TRBD1
CASSLAWTGGRRTDTQYF
TGTGCCAGCAGCTTAGCCTGGACAGGGGGCAGAAGGACAGATACGCAGTATTTT
>TRBV15|-|TRBJ2-5|TRBD1
CATSRALGTVTETQYF
TGTGCCACCAGCAGAGCCCTAGGGACAGTCACGGAGACCCAGTACTTC
>TRBV3-1/TRBV3-2|-|TRBJ2-1|TRBD2
CASSQHASGTGEQFF
TGTGCCAGCAGCCAACACGCTAGCGGGACGGGGGAGCAGTTCTTC
>TRBV30|-|TRBJ2-1|-
CAWSVAPSASYNEQFF
TGTGCCTGGAGTGTAGCCCCTAGCGCATCCTACAATGAGCAGTTCTTC
>TRBV19|-|TRBJ2-1|TRBD2
CASRSSGSPGGKNEQFF
TGTGCCAGTAGATCTAGCGGGAGCCCCGGGGGAAAAAATGAGCAGTTCTTC
>TRBV6-2/TRBV6-3|-|TRBJ2-7|-
CASSYSGHSYEQYF
TGTGCCAGCAGTTACTCGGGACACTCCTACGAGCAGTACTTC
>TRBV5-4|-|TRBJ2-1|TRBD2
CASSWRTSNEQFF
TGTGCCAGCAGCTGGCGGACTAGCAATGAGCAGTTCTTC
>TRBV4-1|-|TRBJ1-6|-
CASSQVPRTAYNSPLHF
TGCGCCAGCAGCCAAGTCCCCCGGACAGCGTATAATTCACCCCTCCACTTT
>TRBV5-1|-|TRBJ2-7|-
CASSLQPSSYEQYF
TGCGCCAGCAGCTTACAGCCTTCCTCCTACGAGCAGTACTTC
>TRBV29-1|-|TRBJ2-1|-
CSVNMDFSSYNEQFF
TGCAGCGTTAATATGGACTTTAGCTCCTACAATGAGCAGTTCTTC
>TRBV7-2|-|TRBJ1-1|-
CASSLSPVPVTEAFF
TGTGCCAGCAGCTTATCCCCAGTTCCCGTCACTGAAGCTTTCTTT